This T cell receptor (beta chain) was sequenced for a study of cytomegalovirus exposure and HLA in healthy donors. General study findings and limits: Within the approximately 110 validation repertoires, first-cohort TCR clusters tended to co-occur, according to a later analysis.

Measured with immunoSEQ multiplex PCR; TCRdb has only the in-frame clones, and not every one. Of about 110,000 clones listed, about 85% are singletons. Worth noting for this clone: Its antigen is not identified.

From germline, CDR1 is SGHTA and CDR2 FQGTGA. This CDR3 region has 13 residues. V was pared by 5 bases and J by 4 bases, with 9 bases between. The chain has TRBV7-3 and TRBJ2-4; no reliable D call. The sequence derives from a young woman in good health and CMV-seronegative. Sequencing was carried out using PBMCs. The CDR3 DNA sequence: TGTGCCAGCAGCCAAACCAGTAAAAACATTCAGTACTTC. Translating it yields CASSQTSKNIQYF.